A selection of T cell receptor beta chains follows, all from one sample in a study of blood T cells in healthy people across ages. TCRdb re-analysed the 5' RACE reads in MiXCR, keeping a single row per CDR3 protein. Of more than 650,000 distinct CDR3 sequences in the sample, about 20% were seen once. The sample taken for sequencing was blood. These receptors were collected from a man aged 70-80 years in good health. Each CDR3 is given without its conserved first and last residue. The order of the fields is V gene, CDR3 length, J gene, CDR3 protein.

TRBV7-2,12,TRBJ2-2,ASGRTIDTGELF
TRBV6-2/TRBV6-3,12,TRBJ1-2,ASRPTGGDGGYT
TRBV28,9,TRBJ1-2,ASSWESGYT
TRBV5-1,14,TRBJ2-1,ASSSPSGSSYNEQF
TRBV3-1,12,TRBJ2-7,ASSLATGFYEQY
TRBV12-3/TRBV12-4,12,TRBJ1-1,ASSFWAGNAEAF
TRBV14,12,-,ASSDIRGGLEQF
TRBV9,13,TRBJ2-4,ASSVGGGAKNIQY
TRBV24-1,14,TRBJ2-1,ATSDFRAGAYNEQF
TRBV6-5,11,TRBJ2-3,ASSYAVANTQY
TRBV28,12,TRBJ1-1,ASSHQGVTTEAF
TRBV6-5,10,-,ASRRGSGEQF
TRBV5-1,10,TRBJ2-5,ASSYNEETQY
TRBV20-1,12,TRBJ1-2,SAYGQTMHYGYT
TRBV30,12,TRBJ1-5,AWGPPDTNQPQH
TRBV12-3/TRBV12-4,12,TRBJ2-2,ASRGTSRHRELF
TRBV12-2,12,TRBJ2-5,ASRLSTEEETQY
TRBV12-3/TRBV12-4,11,TRBJ1-2,ASRFSGVYGYT
TRBV29-1,13,TRBJ2-3,SVEDRGRFTDTQY
TRBV7-2,13,TRBJ2-2,ATRTGTPNTGELF
TRBV12-3/TRBV12-4,13,TRBJ2-1,ASSSRGGLNNEQF
TRBV5-4,13,TRBJ1-4,ASSPGGTGKEKLF
TRBV24-1,12,TRBJ1-2,ATSRGGALYGYT
TRBV7-9,14,TRBJ2-1,ASSLKPLGENNEQF
TRBV3-1,13,TRBJ2-1,ASSPFGQRYNEQF